This TCR beta chain emerged from a study of T cell clonotyping in hematopoietic cell transplantation. Study-level points and caveats: At the given depth, recipient repertoires were over 95% de novo clonotypes. Recipient TCR diversity dropped after transplant; expanded clonotypes rose from day 30 to 180.

V gave up 1 base and J gave up 1 base, with 5 bases separating them. Per germline, CDR1 GTSNPN and CDR2 SVGIG (reference sequence). The CDR3 has 13 amino acids. Regarding this clone: What it binds is unknown.

Samples: about 28 days before transplant, then days 30, 100 and 180 after. The assay was immunoSEQ multiplex PCR, and TCRdb's table has in-frame clones only and misses some. In the table there are about 3,000 clones, roughly 79% of which are singletons. The sequencing here drew on peripheral blood mononuclear cells, taken 30 days after allogeneic stem cell transplant. This sequence joins TRBV30 and TRBJ1-5; D unresolved. This receptor was identified in a male patient between 60 and 69 years old who had an allogeneic stem cell transplant, so T cells may come from the graft donor. Some clones in this sample may be carry-over from other donors' samples. The CDR3 nucleotides are TGTGCCTGGAGTGAGGACAGCAATCAGCCCCAGCATTTT. Translated: CAWSEDSNQPQHF.